These 6 T cell receptor beta chains share one sample of origin, sequenced in a study of tissue T cells after allogeneic stem cell transplantation. Sequencing used immunoSEQ multiplex PCR; TCRdb keeps in-frame clones, though not all of them. This table holds roughly 3,600 clones, 59% found once. The sequenced sample was tissue from the ileum, obtained at autopsy. The receptors here all came from a male donor aged 60 or over with lung cancer.

The genes are TRBV18 and TRBJ2-5; D is ambiguous. The CDR3 consists of 15 residues. Trimming left V 3 bases short and J 3 bases short, with 14 bases between. The germline CDR1 and CDR2 sequences are KGHSH and LQKENI. This CDR3 reads CASSPLGQIKETQYF. For the CDR3, the DNA is TGTGCCAGCTCACCGTTAGGGCAGATCAAAGAGACCCAGTACTTC.

This clone showed up just a few times. Other nucleotide sequences in the sample specify the same CDR3. The genes are TRBV5-4 and TRBJ2-1; 7 nucleotides align to TRBD2. CDR1 is SGHNT, CDR2 YYREEE, per germline (reference sequence). V gave up 0 bases and J gave up 0 bases; unmatched junction bases: 3. This CDR3 has 16 residues. CDR3 region: CASSLASGGSYNEQFF. The CDR3 DNA follows: TGTGCCAGCAGCTTGGCGTCGGGAGGCTCCTACAATGAGCAGTTCTTC.

The CDR3 DNA sequence: TGTGCCAGCAGCTACGCTAGCGCAAAAACCTACGAGCAGTACTTC. The encoded protein is CASSYASAKTYEQYF. The rearrangement links TRBV11-1 to TRBJ2-7; tentatively, D is TRBD2 (6 bases). Trimming pared 4 bases from V and 2 bases from J, leaving 15 bases between. The germline V gene has CDR1 SGHAT and CDR2 FQDESV (reference sequence). The CDR3 covers 15 residues.

The gene calls are TRBV19 and TRBJ2-3, with no clear D. V was shortened by 3 bases and J by 4 bases, with 8 bases between the two germline ends. CDR1 and CDR2 from the germline V gene are LNHDA and SQIVND (reference sequence). The CDR3 runs 13 residues. DNA for the CDR3: TGTGCCAGTAGTATTGCTGGGTCAGATACGCAGTATTTT. As protein: CASSIAGSDTQYF.

Concerning this clone itself: The same CDR3 arises from other DNA sequences in this sample as well. The V and J genes are TRBV7-9 and TRBJ1-1; no firm D call. This CDR3 contains 13 residues. The V end lost 2 bases, the J end lost 0 bases, and 4 bases lay between the germline ends. CDR1 and CDR2 (germline): SEHNR, FQNEAQ (reference sequence). The CDR3 loop is CASSLQLNTEAFF. The DNA of the CDR3 is TGTGCCAGCAGCTTACAGCTGAACACTGAAGCTTTCTTT.

This clone was found once. One end of the junction fails to match germline, which may point to a read error. This chain joins TRBV6-6 and TRBJ2-7; TRBD1 agrees at 9 bases. In germline, CDR1 is MNHNY, CDR2 SVGAGI (reference sequence). CDR3 length equals 13 residues. As DNA, the CDR3 is TGCGCCTCCGGGACAGGGATAGGCTACGAGCAGTACTTC. It specifies CASGTGIGYEQYF.